The rows below give T cell receptor beta chains drawn from one sample of a study of T cells in narcolepsy. The data were produced by immunoSEQ multiplex PCR, yet TCRdb's version contains in-frame clones alone and is incomplete. The table has tens of thousands of clones, around four fifths seen once. Sequencing input: CD45RA- memory CD4+ T cells from PBMCs. The source of these receptors is a human donor with narcolepsy. CDR3s include the opening cysteine and the closing phenylalanine or tryptophan. A D gene is named only where the DNA matches it firmly. The size entry is marked missing in some rows and otherwise reads once, few, many or a size class.

TRBV10-3,TRBD1,once,TRBJ2-2,TGTGCCACCCAAAGGGACAGCACCGGGGAGCTGTTTTTT,CATQRDSTGELFF
TRBV7-2,NA,NA,TRBJ2-7,TGTGCCAGCAGCCCAGGGGCCCGGTCGGTGTACGAGCAGTACTTC,CASSPGARSVYEQYF
TRBV28,NA,NA,TRBJ1-3,TGTGCCAGCATTTTAGCCGGTTCTGGAAACACCATATACTTT,CASILAGSGNTIYF
TRBV19,TRBD1,NA,TRBJ1-6,TGTGCCAGTAGCCCCAACCGCGGACAGGGTCCCAAATCGTCCCTCCACTTT,CASSPNRGQGPKSSLHF
TRBV18,NA,NA,TRBJ1-4,TGTGCCAGCTCCCTAGGACACAACGAGAATGAAAAACTGTTTTTT,CASSLGHNENEKLFF
TRBV19,NA,NA,TRBJ1-4,TGTGCCAGTAGTATGCGGCGCAATGAAAAACTGTTTTTT,CASSMRRNEKLFF
TRBV9,TRBD1,NA,TRBJ1-1,TGTGCCAGCAGCCCCCACCCGACAGGGACCAACACTGAAGCTTTCTTT,CASSPHPTGTNTEAFF
TRBV11-3,TRBD1,NA,TRBJ2-3,TGTGCCAGCAGCTCTCAGGGGGCCACAGATACGCAGTATTTT,CASSSQGATDTQYF
TRBV14,NA,NA,TRBJ1-2,TGTGCCAGCAGCCAACAGTTACAGGGAATGTATGGCTACACCTTC,CASSQQLQGMYGYTF
TRBV28,NA,few,TRBJ2-7,TGTGCCAGCCTCTCAGGAGTCTACGAGCAGTACTTC,CASLSGVYEQYF
TRBV7-2,NA,NA,TRBJ1-4,TGTGCCAGCAGCGCTGTCCGAGGTGAAAAACTGTTTTTT,CASSAVRGEKLFF
TRBV28,NA,NA,TRBJ1-2,TGTGCCCTTCGATCCAACCTACGGGGCTACACCTTC,CALRSNLRGYTF
TRBV18,TRBD1,NA,TRBJ2-7,TGTGCCAGCTCACCGACCACGGACAGGGCTCGGGAGCAGTACTTC,CASSPTTDRAREQYF
TRBV27,TRBD2,once,TRBJ2-1,TGTGCCAGCAGTTTATCATGGTCCCCGGGACTAGTCGGTGGCTACAATGAGCAGTTCTTC,CASSLSWSPGLVGGYNEQFF
TRBV6-5,NA,NA,TRBJ2-7,TGTGCCAGCAGCCCCAGGGCGAGAGAGCAGTACTTC,CASSPRAREQYF
TRBV6-1,TRBD1,once,TRBJ1-5,TGTGCCAGCGGGACAGGGCTCCTCGGCCAGCCCCAGCATTTT,CASGTGLLGQPQHF
TRBV19,TRBD2,NA,TRBJ2-3,TGTGCCAGTAGTACCGGACTAGCCGGCCCAGATACGCAGTATTTT,CASSTGLAGPDTQYF
TRBV20-1,NA,NA,TRBJ1-5,TGCAGTGCTAGACGTCGGCCCCAGCATTTT,CSARRRPQHF
TRBV11-2,NA,NA,TRBJ2-3,TGTGCCAGCAGCTCGTTGCTGGGGGCAGATACGCAGTATTTT,CASSSLLGADTQYF
TRBV11-2,NA,NA,TRBJ1-6,TGTGCCAGCAGCTTAGGAACCGGGACAAATAATTCACCCCTCCACTTT,CASSLGTGTNNSPLHF
TRBV5-1,NA,NA,TRBJ2-5,TGCGCCAGCAGCTTGGACCAAGAGACCCAGTACTTC,CASSLDQETQYF
TRBV5-1,NA,NA,TRBJ1-3,TGCGCCAGTTCACAGGGACCTGGAAACACCATATATTTT,CASSQGPGNTIYF
TRBV5-3,NA,few,TRBJ1-3,TGTGCCAGAAGCTTACTGGTGGAGACTGGAAACACCATATATTTT,CARSLLVETGNTIYF
TRBV6-1,TRBD1,NA,TRBJ2-7,TGTGCCAGCAGGGGACAGGTTAGCTCCTACGAGCAGTACTTC,CASRGQVSSYEQYF
TRBV19,NA,few,TRBJ1-3,TGTGCCAGTAGAACCGGGACCGCCGGCTCTGGAAACACCATATATTTT,CASRTGTAGSGNTIYF
TRBV11-2,NA,once,TRBJ2-2,TGTGCCAGCAGCTTAGATGGGCGGTCTACCGGGGAGCTGTTTTTT,CASSLDGRSTGELFF
TRBV6-6,NA,NA,TRBJ2-5,TGTGCCAGCAGTTACTCGCAGCAGGGCCCCCAGTACTTC,CASSYSQQGPQYF
TRBV5-1,TRBD1,NA,TRBJ2-1,TGCGCCAGCAGCTTGACAGGGGGGCGCTCCTACAATGAGCAGTTCTTC,CASSLTGGRSYNEQFF
TRBV14,NA,NA,TRBJ2-2,TGTGCCAGCAGCCAGCAAAGTGTGGCCGGGGAGCTGTTTTTT,CASSQQSVAGELFF
TRBV4-3,NA,NA,TRBJ1-5,TGCGCCAGCAGCCAAGATCAGGGGAATCAGCCCCAGCATTTT,CASSQDQGNQPQHF
TRBV15,NA,NA,TRBJ2-7,TGTGCCACCAGCAGAGATCGGAGCCATAGAGAGCAGTACTTC,CATSRDRSHREQYF
TRBV5-8,NA,NA,TRBJ2-2,TGTGCCAGCAGCTTTTGGAACAGACTCACCGGGGAGCTGTTTTTT,CASSFWNRLTGELFF
TRBV18,NA,NA,TRBJ1-1,TGTGCCAGCTCACCAAGGCAGGGTCCCAGGGACACTGAAGCTTTCTTT,CASSPRQGPRDTEAFF
TRBV19,NA,NA,TRBJ1-6,TGTGCCAGTAGTATGGGGAGCTCCTATAATTCACCCCTCCACTTT,CASSMGSSYNSPLHF
TRBV28,NA,NA,TRBJ2-1,TGTGCCAGCAGTATGTCGGGAGTTCCCTACAATGAGCAGTTCTTC,CASSMSGVPYNEQFF
TRBV15,NA,NA,TRBJ2-7,TGTGCCACCAGCAGAGATCCGGGCCTTTCTTCCCTCGAGCAGTACTTC,CATSRDPGLSSLEQYF
TRBV5-6,TRBD2,NA,TRBJ2-3,TGTGCCAGCAGCACCATGGGGGCGGGAGGGACAGATACGCAGTATTTT,CASSTMGAGGTDTQYF
TRBV4-2,NA,NA,TRBJ1-2,TGTGCCAGCAGCCAAGTTCCCGGGCCCTATGGCTACACCTTC,CASSQVPGPYGYTF
TRBV6-5,NA,NA,TRBJ2-1,TGTGCCAGCAGTGAGGTCCCCTACAATGAGCAGTTCTTC,CASSEVPYNEQFF
TRBV2,TRBD2,NA,TRBJ2-1,TGTGCCAGCAGAAGACTCTTGTCTAGCGGGCCCTACAATGAGCAGTTCTTC,CASRRLLSSGPYNEQFF
TRBV7-9,TRBD2,NA,TRBJ2-7,TGTGCCAGCAGACCGGGACTAGGGGTCCACGAGCAGTACTTC,CASRPGLGVHEQYF
TRBV5-1,TRBD1,NA,TRBJ1-3,TGCGCCAGCAGCTCGACAGGGATGTCTGGAAACACCATATATTTT,CASSSTGMSGNTIYF
TRBV2,NA,NA,TRBJ2-7,TGTGCCAGCAGTGCCGCAGGGTCCTACGAGCAGTACTTC,CASSAAGSYEQYF
TRBV5-6,NA,NA,TRBJ1-3,TGTGCCAGCAGCTCCAGGGCCTCTGGAAACACCATATATTTT,CASSSRASGNTIYF